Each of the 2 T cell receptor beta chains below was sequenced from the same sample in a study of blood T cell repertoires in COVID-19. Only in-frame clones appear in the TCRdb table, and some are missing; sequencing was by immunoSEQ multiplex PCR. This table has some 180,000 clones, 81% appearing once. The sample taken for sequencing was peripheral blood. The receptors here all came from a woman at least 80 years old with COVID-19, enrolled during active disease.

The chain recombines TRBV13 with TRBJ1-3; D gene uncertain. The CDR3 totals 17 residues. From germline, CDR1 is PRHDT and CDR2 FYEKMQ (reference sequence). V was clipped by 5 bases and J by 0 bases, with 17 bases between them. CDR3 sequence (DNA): TGTGCCAGCAGCCCCCCCCGAGCTCTAATCTCTGGAAACACCATATATTTT. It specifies CASSPPRALISGNTIYF. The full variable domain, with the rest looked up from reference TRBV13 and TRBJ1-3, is AAGVIQSPRHLIKEKRETATLKCYPIPRHDTVYWYQQGPGQDPQFLISFYEKMQSDKGSIPDRFSAQQFSDYHSELNMSSLELGDSALYFCASSPPRALISGNTIYFGEGSWLTVV.

Here the CDR3 DNA reads TGTGCCAGCTCACCGCGAACTAGCGGGGGGCCGCGCACAGATACGCAGTATTTT. It encodes CASSPRTSGGPRTDTQYF. The chain combines TRBV18 with TRBJ2-3, with 12 bases fitting TRBD2. Per the germline V gene, CDR1 is KGHSH and CDR2 is LQKENI. The CDR3 extends over 18 amino acids. V lost 3 bases, J lost 1 base, and 8 bases stayed unmatched.